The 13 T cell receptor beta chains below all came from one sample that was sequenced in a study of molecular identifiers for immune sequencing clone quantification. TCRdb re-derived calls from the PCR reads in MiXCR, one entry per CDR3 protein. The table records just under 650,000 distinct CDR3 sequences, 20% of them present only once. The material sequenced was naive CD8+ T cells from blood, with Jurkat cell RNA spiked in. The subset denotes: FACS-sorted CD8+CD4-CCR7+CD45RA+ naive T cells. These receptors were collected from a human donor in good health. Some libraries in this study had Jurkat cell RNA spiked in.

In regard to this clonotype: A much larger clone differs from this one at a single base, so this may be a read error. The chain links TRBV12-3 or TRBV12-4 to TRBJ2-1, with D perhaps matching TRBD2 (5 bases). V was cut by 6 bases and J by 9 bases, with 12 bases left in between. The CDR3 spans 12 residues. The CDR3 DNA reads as TGTGCCAGCAGCCATAGCGAAGGTGAGCAGTTCTTC. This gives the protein CASSHSEGEQFF.

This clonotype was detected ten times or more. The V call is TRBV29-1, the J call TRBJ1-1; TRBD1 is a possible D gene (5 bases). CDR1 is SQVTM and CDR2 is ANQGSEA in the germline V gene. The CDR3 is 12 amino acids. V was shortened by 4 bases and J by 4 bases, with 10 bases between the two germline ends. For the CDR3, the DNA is TGCAGCGTTGTGGGGCCGTTCACTGAAGCTTTCTTT. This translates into CSVVGPFTEAFF.

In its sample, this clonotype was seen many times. The CDR3 is CASSHYRNTEAFF. CDR3 bases: TGTGCCAGCAGCCACTACAGGAACACTGAAGCTTTCTTT. The chain joins TRBV14 to TRBJ1-1, with unresolved D. The CDR3 covers 13 residues. Germline V CDR1 and CDR2: SGHDN, FVKESK. The V gene lost 3 bases and the J gene lost 1 base, with 6 bases spanning the gap. Filled out from reference TRBV14 and TRBJ1-1, the complete variable domain reads EAGVTQFPSHSVIEKGQTVTLRCDPISGHDNLYWYRRVMGKEIKFLLHFVKESKQDESGMPNNRFLAERTGGTYSTLKVQPAELEDSGVYFCASSHYRNTEAFFGQGTRLTVV.

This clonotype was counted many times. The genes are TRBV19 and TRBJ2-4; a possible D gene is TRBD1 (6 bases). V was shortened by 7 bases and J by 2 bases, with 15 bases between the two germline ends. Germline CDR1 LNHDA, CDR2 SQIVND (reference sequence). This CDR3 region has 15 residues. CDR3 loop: CASNTGTRTKNIQYF. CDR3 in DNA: TGTGCCAGTAACACAGGGACGAGGACCAAAAACATTCAGTACTTC.

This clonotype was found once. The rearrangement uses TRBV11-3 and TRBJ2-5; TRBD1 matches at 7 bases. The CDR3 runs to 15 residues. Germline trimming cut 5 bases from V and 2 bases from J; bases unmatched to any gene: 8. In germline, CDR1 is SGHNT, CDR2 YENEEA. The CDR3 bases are TGTGCCAGCAGCCACAGGGACAGCAGACAAGAGACCCAGTACTTC. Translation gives CASSHRDSRQETQYF.

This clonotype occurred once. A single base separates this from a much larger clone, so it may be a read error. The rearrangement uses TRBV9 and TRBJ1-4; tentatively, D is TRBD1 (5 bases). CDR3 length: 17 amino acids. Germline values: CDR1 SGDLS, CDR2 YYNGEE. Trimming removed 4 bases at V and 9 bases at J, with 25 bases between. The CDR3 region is CASSQRKGSGGYKKLFF. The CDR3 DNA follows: TGTGCCAGCAGCCAGCGGAAGGGGAGTGGGGGATACAAAAAACTGTTTTTT.

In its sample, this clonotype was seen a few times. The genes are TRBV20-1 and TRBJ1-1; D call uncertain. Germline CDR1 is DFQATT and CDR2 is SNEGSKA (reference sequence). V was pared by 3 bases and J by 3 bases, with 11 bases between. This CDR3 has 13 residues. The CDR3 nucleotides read TGCAGTGCTAGGGACGTCGGGGACACTGAAGCTTTCTTT. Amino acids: CSARDVGDTEAFF.

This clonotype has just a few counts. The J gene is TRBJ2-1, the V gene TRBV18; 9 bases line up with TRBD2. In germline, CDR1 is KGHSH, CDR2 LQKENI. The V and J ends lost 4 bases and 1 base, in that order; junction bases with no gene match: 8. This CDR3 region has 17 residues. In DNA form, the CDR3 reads TGTGCCAGCTCACTTCGCGGGGGGGAGTTTTCCTACAATGAGCAGTTCTTC. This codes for CASSLRGGEFSYNEQFF.

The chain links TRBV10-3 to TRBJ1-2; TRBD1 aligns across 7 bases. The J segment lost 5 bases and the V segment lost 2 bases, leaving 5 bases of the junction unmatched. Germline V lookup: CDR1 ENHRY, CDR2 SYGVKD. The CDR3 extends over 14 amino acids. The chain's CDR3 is CAISETKGAYGYTF. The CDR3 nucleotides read TGTGCCATCAGTGAGACAAAGGGGGCGTATGGCTACACCTTC.

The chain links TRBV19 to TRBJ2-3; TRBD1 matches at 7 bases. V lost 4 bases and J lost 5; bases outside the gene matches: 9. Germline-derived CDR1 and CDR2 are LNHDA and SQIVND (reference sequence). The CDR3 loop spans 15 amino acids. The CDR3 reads CASSTPWDSLDTQYF. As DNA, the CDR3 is TGTGCCAGTAGTACTCCATGGGACAGTTTAGATACGCAGTATTTT.

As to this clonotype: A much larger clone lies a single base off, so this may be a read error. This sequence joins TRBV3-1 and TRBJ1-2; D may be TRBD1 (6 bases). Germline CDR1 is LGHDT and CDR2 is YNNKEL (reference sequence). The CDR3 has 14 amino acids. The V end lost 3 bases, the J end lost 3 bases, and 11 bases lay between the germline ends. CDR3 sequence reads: CASSQSDRDYGYTF. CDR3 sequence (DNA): TGTGCCAGCAGCCAGTCGGACAGAGACTATGGCTACACCTTC.

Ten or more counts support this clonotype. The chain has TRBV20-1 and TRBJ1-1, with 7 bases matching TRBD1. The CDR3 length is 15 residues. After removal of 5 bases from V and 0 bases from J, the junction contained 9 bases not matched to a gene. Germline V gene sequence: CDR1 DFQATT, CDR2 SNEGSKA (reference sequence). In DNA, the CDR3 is TGCAGTGCTTCCTCTTCCGGGACAGTGAACACTGAAGCTTTCTTT. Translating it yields CSASSSGTVNTEAFF.

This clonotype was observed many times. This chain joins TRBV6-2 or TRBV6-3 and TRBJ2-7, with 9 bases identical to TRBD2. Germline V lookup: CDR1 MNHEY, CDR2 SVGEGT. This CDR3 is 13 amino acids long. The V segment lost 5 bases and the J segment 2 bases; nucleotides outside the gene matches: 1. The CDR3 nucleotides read TGTGCCAGCAGTAGCGGGAGGCCCTACGAGCAGTACTTC. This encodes CASSSGRPYEQYF.